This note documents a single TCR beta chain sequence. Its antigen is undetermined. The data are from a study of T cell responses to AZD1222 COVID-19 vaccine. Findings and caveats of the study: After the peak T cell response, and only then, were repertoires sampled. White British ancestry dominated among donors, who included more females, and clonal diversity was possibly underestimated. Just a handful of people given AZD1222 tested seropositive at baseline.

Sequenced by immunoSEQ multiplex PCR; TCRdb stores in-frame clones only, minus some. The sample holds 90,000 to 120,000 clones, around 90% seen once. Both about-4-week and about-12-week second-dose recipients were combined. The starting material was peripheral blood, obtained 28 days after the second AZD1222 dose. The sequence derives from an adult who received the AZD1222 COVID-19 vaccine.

CDR3 nucleotides: TGTGCCAGCAGTTACTCGACCGGGAGGGAGCCCCAGCATTTT. This sequence encodes CASSYSTGREPQHF. The chain carries TRBV6-5 and TRBJ1-5, with D uncertain. The germline CDR1 and CDR2 sequences are MNHEY and SVGAGI. The CDR3 loop spans 14 amino acids. V shed 0 bases and J shed 8 bases, with 11 bases lying between them.